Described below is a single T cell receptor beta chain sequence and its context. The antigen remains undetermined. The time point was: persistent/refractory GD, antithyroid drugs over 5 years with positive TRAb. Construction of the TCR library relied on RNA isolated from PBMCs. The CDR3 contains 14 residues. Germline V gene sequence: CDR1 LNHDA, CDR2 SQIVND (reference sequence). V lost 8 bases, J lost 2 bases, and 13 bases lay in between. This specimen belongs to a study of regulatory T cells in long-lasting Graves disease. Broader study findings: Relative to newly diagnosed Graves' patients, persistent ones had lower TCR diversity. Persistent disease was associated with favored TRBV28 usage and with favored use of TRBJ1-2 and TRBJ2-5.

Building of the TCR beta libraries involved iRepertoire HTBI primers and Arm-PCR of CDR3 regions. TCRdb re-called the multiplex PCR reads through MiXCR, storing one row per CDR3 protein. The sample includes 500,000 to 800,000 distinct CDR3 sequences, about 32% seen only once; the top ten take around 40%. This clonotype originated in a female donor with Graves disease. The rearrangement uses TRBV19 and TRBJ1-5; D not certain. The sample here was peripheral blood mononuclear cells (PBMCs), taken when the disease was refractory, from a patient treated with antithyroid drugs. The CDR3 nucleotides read TGTGCCAGTGCCGGACTGATAGGCAATCAGCCCCAGCATTTT. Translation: CASAGLIGNQPQHF.